This passage covers 13 T cell receptor beta chains from one sample sequenced in a study of blood T cell repertoires in COVID-19. Profiling relied on immunoSEQ multiplex PCR, and the TCRdb table lists in-frame clones only, not all of them. This table has about 430,000 clones, roughly 84% appearing once. The sequencing sample was made of PBMCs or T cells enriched from blood (not recorded which). The receptors come from a young woman who had been exposed to COVID-19.

The rearrangement links TRBV18 to TRBJ2-3; D not certain. The CDR3 extends over 13 amino acids. Germline CDR1 KGHSH, CDR2 LQKENI. V was clipped by 5 bases and J by 1 base, with 7 bases between them. The CDR3: CASSFRGTDTQYF. The CDR3 region has the DNA TGTGCCAGCTCATTTCGGGGCACAGATACGCAGTATTTT.

The rearrangement joins TRBV11-2 to TRBJ2-7; TRBD2 matches at 14 bases. The CDR3 runs to 17 residues. With 5 bases clipped from V and 0 bases from J, the junction kept 6 bases outside the gene matches. From germline, CDR1 is SGHAT and CDR2 FQNNGV. CDR3 sequence (DNA): TGTGCCAGCAGCATCTCGGGACTAGCGGGAGACTCCTACGAGCAGTACTTC. Encoded protein: CASSISGLAGDSYEQYF.

The chain links TRBV7-6 to TRBJ1-4; maybe TRBD1 (5 bases). Germline V gene data show CDR1 as SGHVS and CDR2 as FNYEAQ. The CDR3 is made up of 17 amino acids. The V end lost 6 bases, the J end lost 6 bases, and 23 bases lay between the germline ends. In DNA form, the CDR3 reads TGTGCCAGCAGACTCCGGGCCCACGAGGACACTGATGAAAAACTGTTTTTT. Translation: CASRLRAHEDTDEKLFF.

In this sample, this clone turned up a few times. The chain couples TRBV11-2 to TRBJ2-7; 8 bases are shared with TRBD2. CDR3 length: 16 amino acids. Germline-derived CDR1 and CDR2 are SGHAT and FQNNGV. V lost 1 base to trimming and J lost 9 bases; unmatched junction nucleotides: 14. The CDR3 DNA reads as TGTGCCAGCAGCTTAGCTTCGGGAGGGCGGGAAAGAGTGCAGTACTTC. This translates into CASSLASGGRERVQYF.

The chain carries TRBV19 and TRBJ2-1; D is perhaps TRBD2 (6 bases). The CDR3 spans 16 residues. The germline gives CDR1 LNHDA, CDR2 SQIVND (reference sequence). V was clipped by 3 bases and J by 8 bases, with 20 bases between them. The CDR3 region has the DNA TGTGCCAGTAGTATCGTGACTAGTAACTGGTTCGATGAGCAGTTCTTC. Its protein is CASSIVTSNWFDEQFF.

The CDR3 region has the DNA TGCGCCAGCAGCCATGTTAAGACAGGGGGTCAGTACACTGAAGCTTTCTTT. This translates into CASSHVKTGGQYTEAFF. The rearrangement uses TRBV4-3 and TRBJ1-1; 9 bases fit TRBD1. The V segment lost 3 bases and the J segment 3 bases; nucleotides outside the gene matches: 11. Germline lookup yields CDR1 LGHNA and CDR2 YSLEER. The CDR3 spans 17 residues.

The V gene is TRBV3-1 (or the pseudogene TRBV3-2), the J gene TRBJ1-5; D ambiguous. The V gene's germline CDR1 is LGHDT and CDR2 YNNKEL (reference sequence). With 1 base removed from V and 1 base from J, the gap between germline ends came to 8 bases. CDR3 length equals 15 residues. The CDR3, as DNA: TGTGCCAGCAGCCAAGTGGGAGGGAGCAATCAGCCCCAGCATTTT. The encoded protein is CASSQVGGSNQPQHF.

The chain employs TRBV18 and TRBJ2-1; perhaps TRBD2 as D (5 bases). The germline gives CDR1 KGHSH, CDR2 LQKENI. V was pared by 2 bases and J by 7 bases, with 15 bases between. This CDR3 comprises 15 residues. The CDR3 sequence: CASSPSTRSGNEQFF. CDR3 DNA: TGTGCCAGCTCACCATCAACTAGGTCAGGTAATGAGCAGTTCTTC.

This clone was counted a few times. The rearrangement uses TRBV30 and TRBJ1-2; 7 nucleotides match TRBD1. V was clipped by 1 base and J by 0 bases; unmatched bases: 2. This CDR3 contains 14 residues. Per germline, CDR1 GTSNPN and CDR2 SVGIG (reference sequence). CDR3 sequence (DNA): TGTGCCTGGAGTGGGGACAGCGCTAACTATGGCTACACCTTC. This encodes CAWSGDSANYGYTF.

V usage is TRBV28 and J usage is TRBJ1-3; D gene uncertain. V dropped 3 bases and J dropped 0 bases, with 9 bases sitting between them. This CDR3 region has 15 residues. Per germline, CDR1 MDHEN and CDR2 SYDVKM. The chain's CDR3 is CASSFQRSSGNTIYF. CDR3 DNA sequence: TGTGCCAGCAGTTTTCAGAGGAGCTCTGGAAACACCATATATTTT. The full variable domain, rest sourced from reference TRBV28 and TRBJ1-3, is DVKVTQSSRYLVKRTGEKVFLECVQDMDHENMFWYRQDPGLGLRLIYFSYDVKMKEKGDIPEGYSVSREKKERFSLILESASTNQTSMYLCASSFQRSSGNTIYFGEGSWLTVV.

The chain joins TRBV19 to TRBJ1-2; 9 bases fit TRBD1. Germline values: CDR1 LNHDA, CDR2 SQIVND (reference sequence). The CDR3 runs to 16 residues. The ends lost 5 bases at V and 4 bases at J; junction bases unmatched: 11. DNA of the CDR3: TGTGCCAGTAGTGTCGACCGGGACAGGGCCCTCTATGGCTACACCTTC. Its translation is CASSVDRDRALYGYTF.

This rearrangement joins TRBV11-2 to TRBJ1-6; TRBD1 aligns across 7 bases. The length of the CDR3 is 14 residues. The V gene end was trimmed by 5 bases and the J gene end by 7 bases; junction bases not matched to a gene: 5. From germline, CDR1 is SGHAT and CDR2 FQNNGV. CDR3 sequence reads: CASSLGTVNSPLHF. CDR3 sequence (DNA): TGTGCCAGCAGCCTTGGGACAGTCAATTCACCCCTCCACTTT.

This chain links TRBV7-2 with TRBJ2-3; no clear D. The length of the CDR3 is 15 residues. Germline CDR1 and CDR2: SGHTA and FQGNSA. The ends were cut back, 1 base at V and 0 bases at J, with 8 bases in the middle. This CDR3 reads CASSLEASSTDTQYF. DNA for the CDR3: TGTGCCAGCAGCTTAGAAGCATCTAGCACAGATACGCAGTATTTT.